This TCR beta chain was observed in a study of metastatic and nonmetastatic thyroid tumors. In the study overall: Repertoires were compared across blood and tumor or nodule tissue from malignant and benign thyroid patients.

The CDR3 runs to 15 residues. The ends were cut back, 0 bases at V and 0 bases at J, with 7 bases in the middle. CDR1 and CDR2 (germline): MGHRA, YSYEKL. Thyroid surgery was performed in patients who had received no treatment beforehand. How the authors handled the data: A distant-metastasis classifier for papillary thyroid cancer was built using CDR3 differences across clinicopathological groups. TCRdb called clones again from the PCR reads with MiXCR. The V and J calls shown here were made by TCRdb, not taken from the authors' results. The sample yields around 4,100 clones, roughly a third seen once.

This TCR derives from a female donor with papillary thyroid cancer or a benign thyroid nodule (not recorded which). Some clones in this sample may be carry-over from other donors' samples. This sequence joins TRBV4-1 and TRBJ2-3, with D perhaps given as TRBD1 or TRBD2 (5 bases each). The sequencing input was adjacent normal tissue. In DNA, the CDR3 is TGCGCCAGCAGCCAAGACTGGGACAGCACAGATACGCAGTATTTT. It is translated as CASSQDWDSTDTQYF.